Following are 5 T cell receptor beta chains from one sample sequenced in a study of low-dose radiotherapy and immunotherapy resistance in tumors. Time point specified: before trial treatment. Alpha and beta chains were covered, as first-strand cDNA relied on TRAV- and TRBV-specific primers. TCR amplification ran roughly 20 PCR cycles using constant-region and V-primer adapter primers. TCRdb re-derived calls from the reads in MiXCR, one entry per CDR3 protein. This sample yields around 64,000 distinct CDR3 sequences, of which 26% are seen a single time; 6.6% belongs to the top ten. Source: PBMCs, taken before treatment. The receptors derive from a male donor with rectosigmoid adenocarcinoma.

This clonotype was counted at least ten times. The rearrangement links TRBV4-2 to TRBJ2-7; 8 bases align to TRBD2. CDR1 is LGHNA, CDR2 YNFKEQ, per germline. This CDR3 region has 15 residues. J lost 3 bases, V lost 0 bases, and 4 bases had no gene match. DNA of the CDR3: TGTGCCAGCAGCCAAGATCGTAGCGGGGTCTACGAGCAGTACTTC. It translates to CASSQDRSGVYEQYF.

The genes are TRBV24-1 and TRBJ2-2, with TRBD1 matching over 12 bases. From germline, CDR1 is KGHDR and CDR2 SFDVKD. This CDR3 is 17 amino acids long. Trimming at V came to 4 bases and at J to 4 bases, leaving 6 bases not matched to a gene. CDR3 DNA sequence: TGTGCCACCAGTGACTGGGGACAGGGGGCGGGCACCGGGGAGCTGTTTTTT. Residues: CATSDWGQGAGTGELFF.

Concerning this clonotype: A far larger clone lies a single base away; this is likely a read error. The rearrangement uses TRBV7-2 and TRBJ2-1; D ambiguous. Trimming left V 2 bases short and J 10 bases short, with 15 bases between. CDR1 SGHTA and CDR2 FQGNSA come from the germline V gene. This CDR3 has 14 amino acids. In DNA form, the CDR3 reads TGTGCCAGCAGCTTATGGGGTAACTCCTACGAGCAGTTCTTC. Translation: CASSLWGNSYEQFF. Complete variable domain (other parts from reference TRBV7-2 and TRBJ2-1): GAGVSQSPSNKVTEKGKDVELRCDPISGHTALYWYRQSLGQGLEFLIYFQGNSAPDKSGLPSDRFSAERTGGSVSTLTIQRTQQEDSAVYLCASSLWGNSYEQFFGPGTRLTVL.

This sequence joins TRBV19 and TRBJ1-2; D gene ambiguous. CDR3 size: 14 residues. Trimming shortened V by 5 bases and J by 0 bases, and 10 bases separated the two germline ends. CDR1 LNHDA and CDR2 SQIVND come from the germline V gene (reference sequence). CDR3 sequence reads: CASSYVGANYGYTF. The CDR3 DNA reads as TGTGCCAGTAGTTATGTTGGTGCTAACTATGGCTACACCTTC.

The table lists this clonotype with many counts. The CDR3 loop is CASSIGGGLGSAFF. CDR3 bases: TGTGCCAGCAGCATAGGGGGCGGCCTCGGGTCGGCTTTCTTT. The chain joins TRBV7-2 to TRBJ1-1; 7 nucleotides align to TRBD1. V lost 5 bases and J lost 11; bases outside the gene matches: 14. CDR3 size: 14 residues. CDR1 is SGHTA and CDR2 is FQGNSA in the germline V gene.